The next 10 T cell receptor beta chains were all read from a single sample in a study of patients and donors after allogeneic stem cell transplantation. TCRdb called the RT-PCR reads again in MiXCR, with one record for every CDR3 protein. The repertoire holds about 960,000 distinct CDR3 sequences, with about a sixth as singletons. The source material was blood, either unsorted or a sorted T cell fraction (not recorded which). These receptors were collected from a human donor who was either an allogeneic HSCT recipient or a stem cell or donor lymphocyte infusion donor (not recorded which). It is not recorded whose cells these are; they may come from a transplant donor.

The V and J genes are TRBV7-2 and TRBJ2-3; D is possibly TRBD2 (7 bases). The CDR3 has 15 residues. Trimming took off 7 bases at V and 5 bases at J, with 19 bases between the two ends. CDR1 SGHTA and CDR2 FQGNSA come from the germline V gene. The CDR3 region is CASTPGGGGKDTQYF. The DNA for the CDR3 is TGTGCCAGCACCCCCGGCGGGGGCGGGAAAGATACGCAGTATTTT.

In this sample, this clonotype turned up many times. CDR3 DNA sequence: TGCAGTGCTGCCAACAGGGGGAGTGAGCAGTACTTC. Translating it yields CSAANRGSEQYF. The chain uses TRBV20-1 and TRBJ2-7; 8 bases fit TRBD1. CDR1 is DFQATT, CDR2 SNEGSKA, per germline (reference sequence). V lost 5 bases to trimming and J lost 7 bases; unmatched junction nucleotides: 7. The CDR3 has 12 amino acids.

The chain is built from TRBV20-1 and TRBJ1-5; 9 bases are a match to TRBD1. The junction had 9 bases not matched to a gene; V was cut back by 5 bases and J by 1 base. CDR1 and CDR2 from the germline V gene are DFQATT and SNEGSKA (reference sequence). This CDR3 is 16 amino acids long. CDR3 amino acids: CSAGRTGAGSNQPQHF. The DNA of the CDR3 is TGCAGTGCTGGGAGGACAGGGGCGGGAAGCAATCAGCCCCAGCATTTT.

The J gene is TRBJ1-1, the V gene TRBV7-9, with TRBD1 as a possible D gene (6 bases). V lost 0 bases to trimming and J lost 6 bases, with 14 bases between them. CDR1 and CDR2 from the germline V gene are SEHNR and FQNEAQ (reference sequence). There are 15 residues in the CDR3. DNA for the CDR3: TGTGCCAGCAGCTTAGCTGTGGGGGGGGGCCCTGAAGCTTTCTTT. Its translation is CASSLAVGGGPEAFF.

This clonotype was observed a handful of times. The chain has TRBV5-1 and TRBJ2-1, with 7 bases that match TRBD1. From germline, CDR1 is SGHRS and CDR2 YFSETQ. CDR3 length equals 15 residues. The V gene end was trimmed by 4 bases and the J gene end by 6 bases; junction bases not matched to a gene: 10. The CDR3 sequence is CASSLEGQFGNEQFF. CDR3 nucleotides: TGCGCCAGCAGCCTAGAGGGACAGTTCGGCAATGAGCAGTTCTTC.

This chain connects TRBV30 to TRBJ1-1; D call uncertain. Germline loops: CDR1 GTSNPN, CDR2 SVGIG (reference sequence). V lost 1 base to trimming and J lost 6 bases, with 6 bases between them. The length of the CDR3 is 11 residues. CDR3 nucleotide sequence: TGTGCCTGGAGTGCCGCCCCTGAAGCTTTCTTT. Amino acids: CAWSAAPEAFF.

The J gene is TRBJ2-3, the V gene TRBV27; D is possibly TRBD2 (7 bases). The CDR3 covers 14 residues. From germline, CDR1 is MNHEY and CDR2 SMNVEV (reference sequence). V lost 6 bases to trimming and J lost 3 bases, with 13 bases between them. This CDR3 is CASREGGRTDTQYF. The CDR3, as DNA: TGTGCCAGCAGAGAGGGGGGGCGGACAGATACGCAGTATTTT.

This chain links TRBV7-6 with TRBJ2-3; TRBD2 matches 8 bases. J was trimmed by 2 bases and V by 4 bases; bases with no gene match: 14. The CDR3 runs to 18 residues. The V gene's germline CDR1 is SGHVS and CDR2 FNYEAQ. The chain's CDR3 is CASSSPAMRGGFTDTQYF. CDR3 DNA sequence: TGTGCCAGCAGCTCCCCAGCCATGCGCGGGGGGTTCACAGATACGCAGTATTTT.

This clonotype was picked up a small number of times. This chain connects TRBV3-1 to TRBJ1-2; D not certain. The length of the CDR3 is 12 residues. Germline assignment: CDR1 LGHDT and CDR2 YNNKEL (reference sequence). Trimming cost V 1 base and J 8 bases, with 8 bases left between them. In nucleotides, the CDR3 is TGTGCCAGCAGCCAAGTCAGCGGCGGCTACACCTTC. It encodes CASSQVSGGYTF.

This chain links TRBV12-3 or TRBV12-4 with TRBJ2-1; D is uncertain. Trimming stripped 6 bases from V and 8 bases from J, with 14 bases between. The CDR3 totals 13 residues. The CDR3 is CASSPFRPDEQFF. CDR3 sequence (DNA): TGTGCCAGCAGCCCTTTTAGACCCGATGAGCAGTTCTTC.